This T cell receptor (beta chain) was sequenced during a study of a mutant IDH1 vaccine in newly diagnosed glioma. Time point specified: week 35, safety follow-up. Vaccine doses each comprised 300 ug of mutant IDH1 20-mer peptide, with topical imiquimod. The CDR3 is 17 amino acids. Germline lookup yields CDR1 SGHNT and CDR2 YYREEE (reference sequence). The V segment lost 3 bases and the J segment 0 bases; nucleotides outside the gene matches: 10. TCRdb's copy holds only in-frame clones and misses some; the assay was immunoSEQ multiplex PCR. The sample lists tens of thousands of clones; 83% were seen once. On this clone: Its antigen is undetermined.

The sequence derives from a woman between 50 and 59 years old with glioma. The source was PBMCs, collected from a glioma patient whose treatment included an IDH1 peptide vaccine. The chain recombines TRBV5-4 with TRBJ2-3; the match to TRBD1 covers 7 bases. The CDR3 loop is CASSSGAGTASTDTQYF. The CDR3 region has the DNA TGTGCCAGCAGCTCGGGTGCCGGGACAGCTAGCACAGATACGCAGTATTTT. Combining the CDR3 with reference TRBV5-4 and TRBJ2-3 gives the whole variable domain ETGVTQSPTHLIKTRGQQVTLRCSSQSGHNTVSWYQQALGQGPQFIFQYYREEENGRGNFPPRFSGLQFPNYSSELNVNALELDDSALYLCASSSGAGTASTDTQYFGPGTRLTVL.